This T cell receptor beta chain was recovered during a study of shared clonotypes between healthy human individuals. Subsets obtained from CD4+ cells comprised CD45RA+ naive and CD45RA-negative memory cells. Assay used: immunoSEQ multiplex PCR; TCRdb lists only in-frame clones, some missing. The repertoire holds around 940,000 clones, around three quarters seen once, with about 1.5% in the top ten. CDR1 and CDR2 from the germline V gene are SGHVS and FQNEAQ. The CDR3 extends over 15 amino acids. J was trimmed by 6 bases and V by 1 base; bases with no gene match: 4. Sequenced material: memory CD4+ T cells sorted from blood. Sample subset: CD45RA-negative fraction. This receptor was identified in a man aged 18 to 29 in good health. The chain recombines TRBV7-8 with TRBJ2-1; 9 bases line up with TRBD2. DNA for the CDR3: TGTGCCAGCAGCTTAGGGCGGGAGGGAGGCAATGAGCAGTTCTTC. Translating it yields CASSLGREGGNEQFF.